Below are 18 T cell receptor beta chains sequenced from a single sample in a study of T cells in Graves' hyperthyroidism and ophthalmopathy. From RNA transcripts, TCR beta CDR3 regions were amplified. First-round RT-PCR with HTBI primers amplified the TCR CDR3 region. TCRdb redid the calling of the multiplex PCR reads with MiXCR, one entry per CDR3 protein. This sample has hundreds of thousands of distinct CDR3 sequences; around 13% occur once, and the top ten carry about a tenth. Sequencing was performed on blood. Source of these receptors: a woman younger than 35 with Graves' hyperthyroidism.

CDR3 bases: TGTGCCAGCAGCTTAGCAGGGGGCAGATCCAACGAGCAGTACTTC. This gives the protein CASSLAGGRSNEQYF. The rearrangement joins TRBV7-8 to TRBJ2-7, with 7 bases identical to TRBD1. Germline V gene data show CDR1 as SGHVS and CDR2 as FQNEAQ. V trimming: 0 bases; J trimming: 5 bases; junction bases outside the gene matches: 7. This CDR3 has 15 residues. Supplemented by reference TRBV7-8 and TRBJ2-7, the full variable domain reads GAGVSQSPRYKVAKRGQDVALRCDPISGHVSLFWYQQALGQGPEFLTYFQNEAQLDKSGLPSDRFFAERPEGSVSTLKIQRTQQEDSAVYLCASSLAGGRSNEQYFGPGTRLTVT.

This clonotype came up many times. The V and J genes are TRBV3-1 and TRBJ2-3; tentatively, D is TRBD1 (5 bases). The CDR3 sequence is 12 residues long. Germline V lookup: CDR1 LGHDT, CDR2 YNNKEL (reference sequence). V lost 8 bases and J lost 6, with 12 bases in between. The CDR3 bases are TGTGCCAGCGCGTTCTCAGGGGATACGCAGTATTTT. This translates into CASAFSGDTQYF.

This clonotype was seen a handful of times. V is TRBV12-3 or TRBV12-4 and J is TRBJ1-1; D unresolved. This CDR3 spans 15 amino acids. The V and J ends lost 5 bases and 2 bases respectively, with 15 bases between them. For the CDR3, the DNA is TGTGCCAGCAGTACCCGACTCCAAACTAACACTGAAGCTTTCTTT. Protein sequence: CASSTRLQTNTEAFF.

This clonotype has more than one count but fewer than ten. V and J are TRBV19 and TRBJ1-1, with D uncertain. This CDR3 is built from 15 residues. Trimming cost V 2 bases and J 1 base, with 11 bases left between them. The germline CDR1 and CDR2 sequences are LNHDA and SQIVND (reference sequence). The CDR3 here is CASSISGIGNTEAFF. For the CDR3, the DNA is TGTGCCAGTAGTATATCGGGGATAGGGAACACTGAAGCTTTCTTT.

This clonotype came up many times. The V and J genes are TRBV18 and TRBJ2-7; D call uncertain. Trimming shortened V by 4 bases and J by 7 bases, and 14 bases separated the two germline ends. This CDR3 contains 13 residues. CDR1 is KGHSH and CDR2 is LQKENI in the germline V gene. In DNA, the CDR3 is TGTGCCAGCTCACGGGGTTCCCTTGGAGAGCAGTACTTC. Its translation: CASSRGSLGEQYF.

This clonotype was detected ten times or more. V usage is TRBV5-1 and J usage is TRBJ2-7; D may be TRBD1 (6 bases). The CDR3 spans 13 residues. V dropped 3 bases and J dropped 5 bases, with 12 bases sitting between them. Germline-derived CDR1 and CDR2 are SGHRS and YFSETQ. CDR3 amino acids: CASSYDQGHEQYF. CDR3 bases: TGCGCCAGCAGCTACGACCAGGGGCACGAGCAGTACTTC.

V is TRBV12-3 or TRBV12-4 and J is TRBJ2-1, with TRBD2 identical over 8 bases. Trimming at V came to 6 bases and at J to 9 bases, leaving 13 bases not matched to a gene. The CDR3 extends over 15 amino acids. The CDR3 spells CASSGTGTRWREQFF. The CDR3 DNA follows: TGTGCCAGCAGCGGGACCGGGACTAGATGGCGTGAGCAGTTCTTC.

The genes are TRBV30 and TRBJ1-2; D not certain. The CDR3 length is 13 residues. Germline V lookup: CDR1 GTSNPN, CDR2 SVGIG (reference sequence). The germline V and J ends were trimmed by 1 base and 8 bases, with 14 bases remaining between them. This chain's CDR3 is CAWSDTAHGGYTF. CDR3 in DNA: TGTGCCTGGAGTGATACAGCCCACGGGGGCTACACCTTC. The full variable domain, rest sourced from reference TRBV30 and TRBJ1-2, is SQTIHQWPATLVQPVGSPLSLECTVEGTSNPNLYWYRQAAGRGLQLLFYSVGIGQISSEVPQNLSASRPQDRQFILSSKKLLLSDSGFYLCAWSDTAHGGYTFGSGTRLTVV.

The chain couples TRBV29-1 to TRBJ2-1; D uncertain. The CDR3 has 11 amino acids. CDR1 is SQVTM and CDR2 is ANQGSEA in the germline V gene. CDR3 loop: CTDLANNEQFF. The CDR3 DNA is TGCACCGATCTGGCGAACAATGAGCAGTTCTTC.

The chain couples TRBV4-1 to TRBJ2-7, with D possibly TRBD2 on 5 matching bases. Trimming removed 4 bases from V and 7 bases from J, with 23 bases in between. Per the germline V gene, CDR1 is MGHRA and CDR2 is YSYEKL. The CDR3 totals 16 residues. Here the CDR3 DNA reads TGCGCCAGCAGCCCCCTGGGGATTAGCGCGTTTGGGGAGCAGTACTTC. It codes for CASSPLGISAFGEQYF.

V usage is TRBV7-8 and J usage is TRBJ1-1, with unresolved D. Germline V gives CDR1 SGHVS, CDR2 FQNEAQ. V shed 5 bases and J shed 5 bases, with 9 bases lying between them. The CDR3 has 12 residues. DNA of the CDR3: TGTGCCAGCAGCCCCTGGGAAACTGAAGCTTTCTTT. This codes for CASSPWETEAFF. Filled out from reference TRBV7-8 and TRBJ1-1, the complete variable domain reads GAGVSQSPRYKVAKRGQDVALRCDPISGHVSLFWYQQALGQGPEFLTYFQNEAQLDKSGLPSDRFFAERPEGSVSTLKIQRTQQEDSAVYLCASSPWETEAFFGQGTRLTVV.

This clonotype was found many times. The V gene is TRBV7-2, the J gene TRBJ1-5; TRBD1 is a possible D gene (6 bases). CDR3 length: 16 amino acids. Germline-derived CDR1 and CDR2 are SGHTA and FQGNSA. V was pared by 3 bases and J by 5 bases, with 17 bases between. CDR3 sequence (DNA): TGTGCCAGCAGCTTTTCCCCGGGACACATGGATCAGCCCCAGCATTTT. Translated: CASSFSPGHMDQPQHF. Variable domain in full (rest from reference TRBV7-2 and TRBJ1-5): GAGVSQSPSNKVTEKGKDVELRCDPISGHTALYWYRQSLGQGLEFLIYFQGNSAPDKSGLPSDRFSAERTGGSVSTLTIQRTQQEDSAVYLCASSFSPGHMDQPQHFGDGTRLSIL.

This clonotype was seen a few times. The chain recombines TRBV20-1 with TRBJ2-4, with D perhaps matching TRBD1 (5 bases). This CDR3 has 17 residues. V lost 4 bases and J lost 3, with 22 bases in between. Germline V gene sequence: CDR1 DFQATT, CDR2 SNEGSKA (reference sequence). The CDR3 here is CSAMSPGWRIGKNIQYF. DNA for the CDR3: TGCAGTGCTATGAGCCCAGGGTGGAGAATTGGCAAAAACATTCAGTACTTC.

At least ten counts were recorded for this clonotype. The chain has TRBV7-9 and TRBJ2-1; 9 bases agree with TRBD2. The CDR3 spans 17 residues. Looked up from germline, CDR1 is SEHNR and CDR2 is FQNEAQ (reference sequence). Trimming cost V 0 bases and J 4 bases; bases outside gene matches: 7. This CDR3 reads CASSLALTAGGYNEQFF. The CDR3 DNA follows: TGTGCCAGCAGCTTAGCCTTAACGGCGGGAGGGTACAATGAGCAGTTCTTC.

This clonotype came up many times. The V gene is TRBV28, the J gene TRBJ1-5; D not resolved. CDR3 size: 12 residues. From germline, CDR1 is MDHEN and CDR2 SYDVKM. Trimming took 6 bases from V and 10 from J, leaving 13 bases between them. CDR3 DNA sequence: TGTGCCAGCAGCAACCCGGGTCGTCCCCAGCATTTT. It translates to CASSNPGRPQHF.

This clonotype has a handful of counts. The J gene is TRBJ2-7, the V gene TRBV4-1; TRBD2 might be the D (5 bases). CDR1 and CDR2 (germline): MGHRA, YSYEKL. The CDR3 is 17 amino acids. V was shortened by 4 bases and J by 0 bases, with 19 bases between the two germline ends. The CDR3 DNA follows: TGCGCCAGCAGCCCATTCGGGGAGCGCATTACCTCCTACGAGCAGTACTTC. Translated, it gives CASSPFGERITSYEQYF.

This clonotype was observed many times. The chain couples TRBV6-1 to TRBJ2-7; possibly TRBD1 or TRBD2 for D (5 bases each). V was shortened by 2 bases and J by 2 bases, with 22 bases between the two germline ends. From germline, CDR1 is MNHNS and CDR2 SASEGT. CDR3 length: 18 amino acids. The CDR3 spells CASSERDVRTLPAYEQYF. CDR3 nucleotide sequence: TGTGCCAGCAGTGAACGGGACGTCAGGACACTACCAGCCTACGAGCAGTACTTC.

In regard to this clonotype: A single base separates this from a much larger clone, so it may be a read error. This chain connects TRBV6-4 to TRBJ1-2; TRBD1 might be the D (6 bases). This CDR3 spans 16 amino acids. Germline CDR1 and CDR2: MRHNA and SNTAGT. In nucleotides, the CDR3 is TGTGCCAGCAGTTCAACCCAAGTGACAGGTCCCATCGGCTACGCCTTC. Its translation is CASSSTQVTGPIGYAF.